This T cell receptor (beta chain) was sequenced in a study of OX40 agonist ivuxolimab in advanced cancers. Looking at the study overall: Ivuxolimab was an agonistic, fully human IgG2 monoclonal antibody directed against OX40 (CD134), a costimulatory receptor. Intravenous ivuxolimab was administered to patients every 2 weeks at six dose levels: 0.01, 0.1, 0.3, 1.5, 3 and 10 mg/kg. Among the roughly 52 dose-escalation patients, about 19 had hepatocellular carcinoma, roughly 15 melanoma, 9 renal cell carcinoma and 9 head and neck cancer. In the dose-escalation cohort, 82.7% of patients were male, and the mean age was about 55 years, with a range of 23 to 79. Prior anti-PD-1, anti-PD-L1 or anti-CTLA-4 therapy was permitted, and checkpoint inhibitors had been received by about 36% of dose-escalation patients. Partial responses were achieved by three dose-escalation patients, of whom one had hepatocellular carcinoma and two had cutaneous melanoma. Peripheral TCRbeta sequencing aimed to test whether ivuxolimab altered TCR sequence diversity and caused clonal T-cell expansion. The monotherapy dose-escalation portion (N = 52 patients) of the phase I ivuxolimab trial is reported in the paper.

On this clone: Its antigen is unknown. Base-call qualities are not available, and no considerably larger clone is one nucleotide away.

To sequence the TCRbeta CDR3 region, genomic DNA was isolated from the sorted cells. TCRbeta CDR3 regions were sequenced using the immunoSEQ Assay. In its TCRdb copy, this immuneACCESS table keeps in-frame sequences only and misses some clones. Where compared with another copy, unresolved V genes explain less than half of these, and the others have no known cause. In this sample the table shows tens of thousands of clones, approximately 90% of which occur a single time. 3.9% of the sample belongs to the ten largest clones. Deletion took 7 bases off V and 5 bases off J, with a span of 22 bases between the germline ends. Sequences MNHEY (CDR1) and SMNVEV (CDR2) are obtained from the germline V gene (reference sequence). The CDR3 numbers 16 residues from cysteine through phenylalanine. This entry keeps only the CDR3 DNA: 48 bases, framed from base 1. The trial excluded patients who had a history of autoimmune disease or were on systemic immunosuppression. In every dose cohort, peripheral blood was drawn for TCR sequencing at baseline, cycle 4 day 1, and cycle 7 day 1. The samples were taken from a phase I, first-in-human, multicenter, open-label dose-escalation trial of ivuxolimab. Adults with locally advanced or metastatic head and neck squamous cell, hepatocellular, melanoma or renal cell carcinoma were enrolled in the trial. Before TCR sequencing, CD4+ T cells and CD8+ T cells were sorted from peripheral blood as separate populations.

Beyond this particular receptor, the publication reports: Which antigens the clonally expanded peripheral T cells were specific for was not determined. After ivuxolimab, expanded clones were on average more numerous among CD8+ T cells than among CD4+ T cells. In partial responders in the 0.1-3.0 mg/kg groups, normalized peripheral clonal expansion was found to be among the lowest, especially among CD8+ T cells. At doses of 0.1 to 3.0 mg/kg, clonal expansion of both CD4+ and CD8+ T cells in blood was seen between baseline and week 6. Low levels of normalized T-cell clonal expansion were also shown by some nonresponding patients.

The chain is encoded by TRBV27 joined to TRBJ2-3; the D match is possibly TRBD1 or TRBD2, with 6 bases aligned in each. The specimen was CD4+ or CD8+ T cells sorted from blood, collected in a trial of the OX40 agonist ivuxolimab. This clonotype was obtained from an adult with an advanced solid tumor such as melanoma, head and neck, liver or kidney cancer. The CDR3 amino acid sequence is: CASTLGGSRGRDTQYF. The DNA sequence is TGTGCCAGCACCCTCGGGGGTAGCCGGGGGCGAGATACGCAGTATTTT.